The source of this T cell receptor beta chain is a study of shared clonotypes between healthy human individuals. Notes on this clone: Its antigen is currently unknown.

Those who donated, Caucasian adults without exception, all lived in Nashville, Tennessee. Germline V gene lookup returns CDR1 SNHLY and CDR2 FYNNEI. The CDR3 is 12 residues long. V lost 3 bases, J lost 5 bases, and 7 bases lay in between. Method: immunoSEQ multiplex PCR; TCRdb's copy keeps in-frame clones and lacks some. This table holds fewer than 3 million clones, 92% found once. Study-wide points: Only blood underwent sampling, and tissue repertoires likely differ.

Sequenced sample: naive CD4+ T cells from PBMCs. Subset of the sample: CD45RA+ positively selected. The sequence was collected from a man aged 18-30 years in good health. Some clones in this sample may be carry-over from other donors' samples. The chain carries TRBV2 and TRBJ1-1; no definite D call. The CDR3 DNA sequence: TGTGCCAGCAGTGACCCATTAACTGAAGCTTTCTTT. Protein product: CASSDPLTEAFF.